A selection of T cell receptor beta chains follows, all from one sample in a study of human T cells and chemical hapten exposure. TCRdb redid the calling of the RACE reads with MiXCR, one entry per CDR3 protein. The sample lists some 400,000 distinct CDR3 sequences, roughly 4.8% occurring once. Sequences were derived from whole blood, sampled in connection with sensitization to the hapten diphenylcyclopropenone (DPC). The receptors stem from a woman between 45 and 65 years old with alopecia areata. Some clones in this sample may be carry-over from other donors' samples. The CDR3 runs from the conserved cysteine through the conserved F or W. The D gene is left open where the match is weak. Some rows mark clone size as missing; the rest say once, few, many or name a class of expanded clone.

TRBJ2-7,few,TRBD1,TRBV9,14,TGTGCCAGCAATTCCCGAGGCCAGGGGGACGAGCAGTACTTC,CASNSRGQGDEQYF
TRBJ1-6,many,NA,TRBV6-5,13,TGTGCCAGCAGCTCCCCCCCAACTTCACCCCTCCACTTT,CASSSPPTSPLHF
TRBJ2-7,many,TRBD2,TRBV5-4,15,TGTGCCAGCAGCCCAGACCCGGCTAGCGGCTACGAGCAGTACTTC,CASSPDPASGYEQYF
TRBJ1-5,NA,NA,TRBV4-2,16,TGTGCCAGCAGCCCTTCGTCTGTGGGGGGGCATCAGCCCCAGCATTTT,CASSPSSVGGHQPQHF
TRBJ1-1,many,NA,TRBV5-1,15,TGCGCCAGCAGCTTGCAAGCAGAGGTGAACGCTGAAGCTTTCTTT,CASSLQAEVNAEAFF
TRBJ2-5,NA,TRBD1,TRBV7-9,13,TGTGCCAGCAGCCCCCGACAGGGGAAGACCCAGTACTTC,CASSPRQGKTQYF
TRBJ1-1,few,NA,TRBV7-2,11,TGTGCCAGCAGCTTATCATCGGTCCGGGAGTTT,CASSLSSVREF
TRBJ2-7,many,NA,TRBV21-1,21,TGTGCCAGCAGCCCGAGGTCCCAGATATCCGTCCCAGGGAAGAGCTCCTACGAGCAGTACTTC,CASSPRSQISVPGKSSYEQYF
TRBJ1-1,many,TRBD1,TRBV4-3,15,TGCGCCAGCAGCCAAGGCACAGGGGGTGGAACTGAAGCTTTCTTT,CASSQGTGGGTEAFF
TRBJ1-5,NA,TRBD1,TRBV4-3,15,TGCGCCAGCAGCCAGTCCGGACAGGGGAGTCAGCCCCAGCATTTT,CASSQSGQGSQPQHF
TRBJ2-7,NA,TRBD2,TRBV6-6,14,TGTGCCAGCAGTGAACTAGCGGTCCTCTACGAGCAGTACTTC,CASSELAVLYEQYF
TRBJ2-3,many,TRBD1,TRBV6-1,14,TGTGCCAGCAGTCCAGGGGGCGGCACAGATACGCAGTATTTT,CASSPGGGTDTQYF
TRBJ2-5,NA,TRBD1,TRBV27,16,TGTGCCAGCAGTTCGATATCTGACAGGGGGCAGGAGACCCAGTACTTC,CASSSISDRGQETQYF
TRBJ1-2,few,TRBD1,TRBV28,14,TGTGCCAGCAGGGCAGGGGGCGCGGCCTATGGCTACACCTTC,CASRAGGAAYGYTF
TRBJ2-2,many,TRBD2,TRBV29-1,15,TGCAGCGTTCGTTTAGCGGGATTGTTCACCGGGGAGCTGTTTTTT,CSVRLAGLFTGELFF
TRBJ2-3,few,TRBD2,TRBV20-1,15,TGCAGTGCTAGAGTCCTGGCGGGAGTTACAGATACGCAGTATTTT,CSARVLAGVTDTQYF
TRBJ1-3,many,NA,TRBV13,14,TGTGCCAGCAGCTTAGGCCGAGGGGTGAACACCATATATTTT,CASSLGRGVNTIYF
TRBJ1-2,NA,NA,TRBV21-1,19,TGTGCCAGCAGCCGCAAAGGAGGGGCCCGAACACTGGCAAACTATGGCTACACCTTC,CASSRKGGARTLANYGYTF
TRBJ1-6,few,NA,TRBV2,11,TGTGCCAGCAGGGACAGCAGACCCCTCCACTTT,CASRDSRPLHF
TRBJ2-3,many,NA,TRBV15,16,TGTGCCACCAGCAGAGTATGGGCGGAGGGGACAGATACGCAGTATTTT,CATSRVWAEGTDTQYF
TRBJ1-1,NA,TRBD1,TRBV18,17,TGTGCCAGCTCACCAAGAGGACAGGGGATTTCGAACACTGAAGCTTTCTTT,CASSPRGQGISNTEAFF
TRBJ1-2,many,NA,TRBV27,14,TGTGCCAGCACCCCATTATGGGGGGAGGATGGCTACACCTTC,CASTPLWGEDGYTF
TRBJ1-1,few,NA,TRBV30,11,TGTGCCTGGAGTACCGGGACGGTAGCTTTCTTT,CAWSTGTVAFF
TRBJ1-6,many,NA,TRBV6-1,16,TGTGCCAGCAGTGCCTTAGGCGAGGGTACGCATTCACCCCTCCACTTT,CASSALGEGTHSPLHF
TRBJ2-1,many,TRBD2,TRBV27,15,TGTGCCAGCAGTTTAGTACTAGCGGGATTCAATGAGCAGTTCTTC,CASSLVLAGFNEQFF
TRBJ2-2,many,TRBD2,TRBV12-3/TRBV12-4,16,TGTGCCAGCAACAAACTCCCGGGAGGTTCCACCGGGGAGCTGTTTTTT,CASNKLPGGSTGELFF
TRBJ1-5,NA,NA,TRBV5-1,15,TGCGCCAGCAGCTTGGGGGACGGGCGCAATCAGCCCCAGCATTTT,CASSLGDGRNQPQHF
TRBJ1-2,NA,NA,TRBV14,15,TGTGCCAGCAGCCAAGATCTCGGCGGGATAGATGGCTACACCTTC,CASSQDLGGIDGYTF
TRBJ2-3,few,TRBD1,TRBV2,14,TGTGCCATCGTGGGGACAGGGAGGAAGGGTACGCAGTATTTT,CAIVGTGRKGTQYF